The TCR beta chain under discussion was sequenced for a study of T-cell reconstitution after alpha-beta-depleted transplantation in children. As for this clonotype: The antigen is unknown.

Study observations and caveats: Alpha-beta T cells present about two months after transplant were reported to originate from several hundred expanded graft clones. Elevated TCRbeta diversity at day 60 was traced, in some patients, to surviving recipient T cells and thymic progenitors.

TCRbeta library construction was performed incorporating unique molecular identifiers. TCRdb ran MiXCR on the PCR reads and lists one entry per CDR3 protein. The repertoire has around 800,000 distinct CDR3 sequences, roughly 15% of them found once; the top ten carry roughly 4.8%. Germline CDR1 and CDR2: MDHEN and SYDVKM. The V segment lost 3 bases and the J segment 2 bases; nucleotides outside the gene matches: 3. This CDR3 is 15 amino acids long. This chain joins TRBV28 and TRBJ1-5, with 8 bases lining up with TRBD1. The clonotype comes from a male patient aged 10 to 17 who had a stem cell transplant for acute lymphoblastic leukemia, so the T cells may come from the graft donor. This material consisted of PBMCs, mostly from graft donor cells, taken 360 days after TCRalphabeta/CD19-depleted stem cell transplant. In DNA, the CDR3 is TGTGCCAGCAGTTTTGGGGACAGGCGCAATCAGCCCCAGCATTTT. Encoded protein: CASSFGDRRNQPQHF. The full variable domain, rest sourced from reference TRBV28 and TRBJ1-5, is DVKVTQSSRYLVKRTGEKVFLECVQDMDHENMFWYRQDPGLGLRLIYFSYDVKMKEKGDIPEGYSVSREKKERFSLILESASTNQTSMYLCASSFGDRRNQPQHFGDGTRLSIL.